Listed below are T cell receptor beta chains from one sample, sequenced in a study of blood T cell repertoires in COVID-19. Measured with immunoSEQ multiplex PCR; TCRdb has only the in-frame clones, and not every one. The data show more than 400,000 clones, approximately 86% seen once. Sequencing was done on a sample of PBMCs or T cells enriched from blood (not recorded which). The receptors here all came from a woman aged 18-29 years who had recovered from COVID-19. The CDR3 runs from the conserved cysteine through the conserved F or W. The order of the fields is clone size, J gene, V gene, CDR3 protein. Clone size is shown for a subset of rows, as once, few, many or a class of expanded clone.

>-|TRBJ1-1|TRBV5-6
CASSRGARMNTEAFF
>-|TRBJ2-7|TRBV6-5
CASSRGTGREQYF
>-|TRBJ1-2|TRBV4-2
CASSHEGQTNYGYTF
>-|TRBJ2-5|TRBV6-5
CASTPRGGETQYF
>-|TRBJ1-4|TRBV12-5
CASATDRDNEKLFF
>-|TRBJ2-3|TRBV3-1/TRBV3-2
CASRPSGRTDTQYF
>-|TRBJ2-5|TRBV7-6
CASSSDYGETQYF
>-|TRBJ1-4|TRBV7-8
CASSTTSGQGDEKLFF
>-|TRBJ2-7|TRBV28
CASRTGAGEQYF
>-|TRBJ1-1|TRBV18
CASSPVGGVTEAFF
>-|TRBJ1-1|TRBV7-9
CASSLGSVRTGKTEAFF
>-|TRBJ2-3|TRBV7-2
CASSLGPQADTQYF
>-|TRBJ1-1|TRBV25-1
CASMEGARETEAFF
>-|TRBJ2-3|TRBV5-4
CASSLTGTDTQYF
>-|TRBJ1-1|TRBV19
CASSVPVQNTEAFF
>-|TRBJ1-1|TRBV19
CASSIDDTPGNLMNTEAFF
>few|TRBJ1-3|TRBV5-4
CASSPYQGASGNTIYF
>-|TRBJ1-3|TRBV5-6
CASSQGAFSGNTIYF
>-|TRBJ1-5|TRBV5-1
CASSFISGQPQHF
>-|TRBJ1-1|TRBV5-5
CASSLRWEYQGQSEAFF
>-|TRBJ1-1|TRBV5-1
CASSFLSSGGTEAFF
>-|TRBJ2-1|TRBV6-1
CASSELGQGATRKFF
>-|TRBJ1-2|TRBV5-6
CASSLRTGHFNYGYTF
>-|TRBJ1-1|TRBV13
CASSSPRKDTEAFF
>-|TRBJ1-2|TRBV5-4
CASSLEQGAMYGYTF
>-|TRBJ2-6|TRBV5-1
CASSEQVSGANVLTF
>once|TRBJ2-2|TRBV9
CASSVNLVGGELFF
>-|TRBJ2-3|TRBV7-2
CASSLGGADTQYF
>-|TRBJ2-7|TRBV10-3
CAISVDRSSYEQYF
>-|TRBJ2-5|TRBV10-3
CAISVCLAGQYQETQYF
>-|TRBJ1-4|TRBV6-6
CASRVATNEKLFF
>-|TRBJ2-7|TRBV6-5
CASSSSDRPAYEQYF
>-|TRBJ2-5|TRBV19
CASKGLAGVGQETQYF
>-|TRBJ1-2|TRBV6-5
CASSPHIQGKDGYTF
>-|TRBJ1-1|TRBV4-1
CASRGRLNTEAFF
>-|TRBJ1-1|TRBV12-3/TRBV12-4
CASSYGQTEAFF
>once|TRBJ2-7|TRBV5-4
CASSPTVSGGGHEQYF